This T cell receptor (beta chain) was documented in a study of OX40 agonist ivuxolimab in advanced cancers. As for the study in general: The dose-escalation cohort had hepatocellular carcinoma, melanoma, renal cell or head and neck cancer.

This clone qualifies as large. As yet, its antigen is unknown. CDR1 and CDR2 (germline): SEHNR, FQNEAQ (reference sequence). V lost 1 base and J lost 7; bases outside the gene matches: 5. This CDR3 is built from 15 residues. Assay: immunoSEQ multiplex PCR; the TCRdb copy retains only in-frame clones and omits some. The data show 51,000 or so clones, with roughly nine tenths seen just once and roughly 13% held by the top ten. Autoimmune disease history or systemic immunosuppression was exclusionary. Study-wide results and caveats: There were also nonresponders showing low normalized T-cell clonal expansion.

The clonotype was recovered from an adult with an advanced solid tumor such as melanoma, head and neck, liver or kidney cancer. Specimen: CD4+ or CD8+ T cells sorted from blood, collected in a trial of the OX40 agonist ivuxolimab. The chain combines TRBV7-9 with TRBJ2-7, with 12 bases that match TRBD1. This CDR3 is CASSLGDRGRKEQYF. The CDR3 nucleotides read TGTGCCAGCAGCTTAGGGGACAGGGGGCGTAAAGAGCAGTACTTC.